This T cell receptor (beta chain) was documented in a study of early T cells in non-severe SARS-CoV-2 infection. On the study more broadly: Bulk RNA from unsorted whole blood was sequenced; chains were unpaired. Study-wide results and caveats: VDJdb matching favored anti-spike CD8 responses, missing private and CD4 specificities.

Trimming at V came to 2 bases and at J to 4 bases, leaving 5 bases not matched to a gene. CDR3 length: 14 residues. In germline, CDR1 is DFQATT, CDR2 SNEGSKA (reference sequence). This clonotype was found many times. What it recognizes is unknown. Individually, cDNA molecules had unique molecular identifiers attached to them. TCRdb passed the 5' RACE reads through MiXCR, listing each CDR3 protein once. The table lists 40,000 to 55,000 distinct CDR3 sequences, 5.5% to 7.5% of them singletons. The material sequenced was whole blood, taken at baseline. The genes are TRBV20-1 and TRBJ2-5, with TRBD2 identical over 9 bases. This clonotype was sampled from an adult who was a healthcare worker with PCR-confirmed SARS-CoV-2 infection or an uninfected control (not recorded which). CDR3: CSARRLAGIETQYF. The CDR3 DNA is TGCAGTGCTAGAAGGCTAGCGGGGATAGAGACCCAGTACTTC.